The 18 T cell receptor beta chains reported below all come from one sample, sequenced in a study of T cells in Graves' hyperthyroidism and ophthalmopathy. Using RNA transcripts as the source, TCR beta CDR3 regions were amplified. The HTBI set primed first-round TCR CDR3 RT-PCR. TCRdb recomputed calls from the multiplex PCR reads with MiXCR, one row per CDR3 protein. The table lists around 600,000 distinct CDR3 sequences, 11% to 15% of them singletons. Sequencing used blood. These receptors came from a woman younger than 35 with Graves' ophthalmopathy.

This clonotype was picked up many times. J is TRBJ1-6 and V is TRBV15; D unresolved. V lost 1 base and J 0 bases, leaving 10 bases between the germline ends. In germline, CDR1 is LNHNV, CDR2 YYDKDF (reference sequence). This CDR3 spans 17 amino acids. The DNA for the CDR3 is TGTGCCACCAGCAGAGCCTCTTCGAGCTCCTATAATTCACCCCTCCACTTT. Its protein product is CATSRASSSSYNSPLHF.

The V and J genes are TRBV19 and TRBJ2-1; the match to TRBD2 covers 8 bases. Germline V gene sequence: CDR1 LNHDA, CDR2 SQIVND (reference sequence). The CDR3 is 16 amino acids. Losses at the gene ends were 4 bases for V and 7 bases for J; bases not matched to a gene: 12. CDR3 residues: CASSNGRGRLINEQFF. CDR3 in DNA: TGTGCCAGTAGTAACGGGCGCGGGAGGCTGATAAATGAGCAGTTCTTC.

This chain connects TRBV9 to TRBJ2-7; D remains unclear. The V gene lost 2 bases and the J gene lost 4 bases, with 10 bases spanning the gap. The CDR3 has 13 residues. In germline, CDR1 is SGDLS, CDR2 YYNGEE. The CDR3 loop reads CASSVVPKYEQYF. In nucleotides, the CDR3 is TGTGCCAGCAGCGTCGTCCCAAAATACGAGCAGTACTTC.

This clonotype was found many times. V and J are TRBV19 and TRBJ1-5, with a tentative D call TRBD1 (5 bases). The CDR3 has 13 residues. From germline, CDR1 is LNHDA and CDR2 SQIVND (reference sequence). The V end lost 6 bases, the J end lost 2 bases, and 8 bases lay between the germline ends. This chain's CDR3 is CASSGGGNQPQHF. The CDR3 bases are TGTGCCAGTAGCGGAGGGGGCAATCAGCCCCAGCATTTT.

In its sample, this clonotype was seen many times. The rearrangement uses TRBV7-3 and TRBJ2-5; 12 positions match TRBD2. V dropped 0 bases and J dropped 3; count of bases not matched to a gene: 11. The CDR3 contains 19 residues. CDR1 and CDR2 (germline): SGHTA, FQGTGA. CDR3 amino acids: CASSLTPATSGSFEETQYF. CDR3 sequence (DNA): TGTGCCAGCAGCTTAACCCCCGCGACTAGCGGGAGCTTTGAAGAGACCCAGTACTTC.

The chain couples TRBV13 to TRBJ1-2; tentative D call: TRBD1 (6 bases). The CDR3 has 14 amino acids. Trimming shortened V by 4 bases and J by 7 bases, and 16 bases separated the two germline ends. The germline V gene encodes CDR1 PRHDT and CDR2 FYEKMQ (reference sequence). The CDR3 protein is CASSSSRGLGGYTF. In DNA form, the CDR3 reads TGTGCCAGCAGCTCCAGCAGGGGATTGGGTGGCTACACCTTC.

The table lists this clonotype with many counts. The V call is TRBV30, the J call TRBJ2-1; 9 bases line up with TRBD2. Germline CDR1 GTSNPN, CDR2 SVGIG (reference sequence). This CDR3 comprises 16 residues. J was trimmed by 3 bases and V by 0 bases; bases with no gene match: 6. CDR3 sequence (DNA): TGTGCCTGGAGTGTCCCTATAGCGGGAGTCTACAATGAGCAGTTCTTC. Residues: CAWSVPIAGVYNEQFF.

At least ten counts were recorded for this clonotype. The gene calls are TRBV20-1 and TRBJ2-1; 8 positions match TRBD2. The V and J ends lost 6 bases and 7 bases, in that order; junction bases with no gene match: 14. CDR1 is DFQATT and CDR2 is SNEGSKA in the germline V gene (reference sequence). This CDR3 region has 15 residues. This CDR3 reads CSANPSGGHRNEQFF. CDR3 nucleotide sequence: TGCAGTGCCAACCCAAGCGGGGGACATCGGAATGAGCAGTTCTTC.

CDR3 residues: CASSLGGRRGETQYF. The DNA of the CDR3 is TGCGCCAGCAGCCTGGGCGGCAGGCGGGGTGAGACCCAGTACTTC. This chain uses TRBV5-1 with TRBJ2-5; tentative D call: TRBD2 (6 bases). Germline-derived CDR1 and CDR2 are SGHRS and YFSETQ. The ends were cut back, 4 bases at V and 5 bases at J, with 18 bases in the middle. The CDR3 is 15 residues long.

The sample holds a few counts of this clonotype. The chain recombines TRBV9 with TRBJ1-1; perhaps TRBD1 as D (6 bases). Germline V gene lookup returns CDR1 SGDLS and CDR2 YYNGEE. V lost 0 bases and J lost 3, with 18 bases in between. The CDR3 has 17 amino acids. In nucleotides, the CDR3 is TGTGCCAGCAGCGTAGGGGGTAACAGGGTGCGGGACACTGAAGCTTTCTTT. Protein sequence: CASSVGGNRVRDTEAFF.

This clonotype was found a few times. The chain combines TRBV20-1 with TRBJ1-4; tentatively, D is TRBD1 (5 bases). Germline lookup yields CDR1 DFQATT and CDR2 SNEGSKA (reference sequence). The CDR3 is 13 amino acids. The V end was cut by 6 bases, the J end by 8 bases, with 16 bases between. CDR3 residues: CSAFGAGREKLFF. The CDR3 DNA reads TGCAGTGCCTTTGGGGCAGGGCGGGAAAAACTGTTTTTT.

This clonotype was seen at least ten times. The chain combines TRBV11-3 with TRBJ2-7; D is undetermined. The V end was cut by 1 base, the J end by 3 bases, with 16 bases between. Germline CDR1 reads SGHNT; CDR2 reads YENEEA. This CDR3 spans 16 amino acids. This CDR3 reads CASSLGPQQMGYEQYF. CDR3 DNA sequence: TGTGCCAGCAGCTTAGGTCCCCAGCAAATGGGCTACGAGCAGTACTTC.

The chain employs TRBV24-1 and TRBJ2-7, with D uncertain. V was trimmed by 4 bases and J by 0 bases, leaving 9 bases between them. The germline gives CDR1 KGHDR, CDR2 SFDVKD. This CDR3 comprises 14 residues. CDR3 nucleotides: TGTGCCACCAGTGAAGGCGGTAGCTCCTACGAGCAGTACTTC. This codes for CATSEGGSSYEQYF.

This clonotype occurred a few times. The chain couples TRBV6-1 to TRBJ2-7; TRBD2 might be the D (6 bases). CDR1 is MNHNS and CDR2 is SASEGT in the germline V gene. The CDR3 covers 18 residues. Trimming left V 5 bases short and J 3 bases short, with 26 bases between. The CDR3 here is CASSTGANEVAVFYEQYF. Written as DNA, the CDR3 is TGTGCCAGCAGTACGGGCGCCAATGAGGTAGCGGTATTCTACGAGCAGTACTTC.

The chain joins TRBV7-8 to TRBJ2-3; D is undetermined. The germline gives CDR1 SGHVS, CDR2 FQNEAQ. The length of the CDR3 is 15 residues. Trimming pared 0 bases from V and 1 base from J, leaving 8 bases between. The DNA for the CDR3 is TGTGCCAGCAGCTTAGCCCGAATCCGCACAGATACGCAGTATTTT. Amino acid sequence: CASSLARIRTDTQYF.

This clonotype was recorded at least ten times. V and J are TRBV6-1 and TRBJ2-5; D is possibly TRBD1 (6 bases). Germline assignment: CDR1 MNHNS and CDR2 SASEGT. Trimming shortened V by 7 bases and J by 5 bases, and 20 bases separated the two germline ends. The CDR3 contains 15 residues. The CDR3 loop reads CASTKATRGGETQYF. The CDR3 nucleotides read TGTGCCAGCACCAAAGCCACCAGGGGTGGTGAGACCCAGTACTTC.

This clonotype was found many times. The rearrangement uses TRBV10-3 and TRBJ1-1; 7 bases fit TRBD1. The trim removed 6 bases at V and 1 base at J, leaving 2 bases unmatched. Per the germline V gene, CDR1 is ENHRY and CDR2 is SYGVKD. CDR3 size: 13 residues. CDR3 in DNA: TGTGCCATCAGAGACAGGGAGAACACTGAAGCTTTCTTT. Encoded protein: CAIRDRENTEAFF.

This clonotype was observed many times. The CDR3 bases are TGTGCCAGCAGCTCCCAGGGACCAGATACGCAGTATTTT. It codes for CASSSQGPDTQYF. The rearrangement links TRBV13 to TRBJ2-3; tentatively, D is TRBD1 or TRBD2 (5 bases each). The ends were cut back, 4 bases at V and 4 bases at J, with 9 bases in the middle. CDR1 PRHDT and CDR2 FYEKMQ come from the germline V gene (reference sequence). CDR3 length: 13 amino acids. Complete variable domain (other parts from reference TRBV13 and TRBJ2-3): AAGVIQSPRHLIKEKRETATLKCYPIPRHDTVYWYQQGPGQDPQFLISFYEKMQSDKGSIPDRFSAQQFSDYHSELNMSSLELGDSALYFCASSSQGPDTQYFGPGTRLTVL.